This T cell receptor beta chain appears in the sequencing data of a study of cytotoxic CD8 clonotypes in ibrutinib-treated CLL. Depth targeted 1 in 200,000 to 1 in 1 million T cells, averaging approximately 9.3x coverage per clonotype. Produced via immunoSEQ multiplex PCR; TCRdb's table is partial and in-frame only. The table shows about 330,000 clones, with about 61% occurring only once. Germline V gene lookup returns CDR1 LNHDA and CDR2 SQIVND (reference sequence). Losses at the gene ends were 8 bases for V and 3 bases for J; bases not matched to a gene: 0. This CDR3 spans 13 amino acids. Genomic DNA for TCR beta libraries, 2 to 2.5 micrograms, came from cryopreserved PBMCs.

This clonotype originated in a human donor with chronic lymphocytic leukemia. The V call is TRBV19, the J call TRBJ2-1, with 11 bases fitting TRBD2. The sequencing here drew on PBMCs, taken after 36 months of ibrutinib treatment. This CDR3 is CASGLAGYNEQFF. The CDR3 nucleotides are TGTGCCAGTGGACTAGCGGGCTACAATGAGCAGTTCTTC.